Included here is one T cell receptor (beta chain) sequence, with context. Its target is not known. Constant-region reverse primers amplified full-length variable regions, followed by semi-nested Nested Universal Primer A PCR. TCRdb independently ran MiXCR on the 5' RACE reads; one entry per CDR3 protein. The sample has tens of thousands of distinct CDR3 sequences; around a quarter are singletons. Study-wide results and limits: Larger-cohort validation covered only one TCR beta V-J rearrangement. Tumor-infiltrating Treg TCR alpha and beta sequences overlapped most with tumor naive CD4+ T cells, then blood naive.

CD25-based Treg depletion was applied to purified naive CD4+ T cells. Sequencing was carried out using naive CD4+ T cells sorted from blood. Subset in this sample: naive CD4+ T cells, CD4+CD45RA+CD25-. This clonotype was sampled from a female donor with breast cancer.

CDR3 protein: CASRGRGRALHF. DNA of the CDR3: TGCGCCAGCAGGGGTAGAGGCAGGGCCCTCCACTTT. This chain joins TRBV5-1 and TRBJ1-6, with D possibly TRBD1 on 5 matching bases. The CDR3 extends over 12 amino acids. V dropped 5 bases and J dropped 14 bases, with 14 bases sitting between them. Looked up from germline, CDR1 is SGHRS and CDR2 is YFSETQ.